One and the same sample provided the 12 T cell receptor beta chains below, sequenced in a study of T-cell reconstitution after alpha-beta-depleted transplantation in children. Unique molecular identifiers were incorporated into the prepared TCRbeta library. TCRdb re-derived calls from the PCR reads in MiXCR, one entry per CDR3 protein. The sample has about 980,000 distinct CDR3 sequences, about 26% seen once. The specimen was PBMCs, mostly from graft donor cells, collected 360 days after TCRalphabeta/CD19-depleted stem cell transplant. Receptors originate from a boy less than two years old who had a stem cell transplant for SCID, so the T cells may come from the graft donor.

This chain connects TRBV5-6 to TRBJ2-3; the D gene is possibly TRBD1 (5 bases). Germline CDR1 reads SGHDT; CDR2 reads YYEEEE. This CDR3 has 16 amino acids. The ends were cut back, 3 bases at V and 2 bases at J, with 16 bases in the middle. CDR3: CASSSRPRTPTDTQYF. As DNA, the CDR3 is TGTGCCAGCAGCTCACGACCCCGGACACCCACAGATACGCAGTATTTT.

A single count supports this clonotype. As DNA, the CDR3 is TGCGCCAGCAGCTTGGATCTAGCGGGGTTGGATGAGCAGTTCTTC. It specifies CASSLDLAGLDEQFF. The chain combines TRBV5-1 with TRBJ2-1; 9 positions agree with TRBD2. The CDR3 runs to 15 residues. Trimming took 0 bases from V and 8 from J; bases not matched to a gene: 6. Germline loops: CDR1 SGHRS, CDR2 YFSETQ.

V and J are TRBV24-1 and TRBJ2-1; D may be TRBD2 (6 bases). The V and J ends lost 5 bases and 6 bases respectively, with 16 bases between them. The CDR3 loop spans 15 amino acids. The germline V gene has CDR1 KGHDR and CDR2 SFDVKD. CDR3 coding DNA: TGTGCCACCAGTGTAGGCCCTCCCGGGGGCAATGAGCAGTTCTTC. Protein: CATSVGPPGGNEQFF.

This clonotype was observed a few times. V usage is TRBV15 and J usage is TRBJ2-1, with 8 nucleotides matching TRBD2. The length of the CDR3 is 17 residues. Germline V gives CDR1 LNHNV, CDR2 YYDKDF (reference sequence). The V segment lost 6 bases and the J segment 4 bases; nucleotides outside the gene matches: 14. The CDR3 loop is CATRMSRPGGGYNEQFF. In nucleotides, the CDR3 is TGTGCCACCAGGATGTCCCGCCCGGGGGGGGGATACAATGAGCAGTTCTTC.

The CDR3 spells CASSRLTGAGGLTDTQYF. In DNA form, the CDR3 reads TGCGCCAGCAGCCGCCTCACGGGAGCGGGGGGACTCACAGATACGCAGTATTTT. The chain is built from TRBV4-1 and TRBJ2-3; TRBD2 agrees at 9 bases. Germline CDR1 is MGHRA and CDR2 is YSYEKL. V lost 4 bases and J lost 2; bases outside the gene matches: 13. This CDR3 is built from 18 residues.

The chain couples TRBV13 to TRBJ2-1; D is ambiguous. Germline V gene sequence: CDR1 PRHDT, CDR2 FYEKMQ (reference sequence). Trimming left V 1 base short and J 5 bases short, with 6 bases between. The CDR3 covers 13 residues. This CDR3 is CASSLEANNEQFF. The DNA of the CDR3 is TGTGCCAGCAGCTTAGAAGCAAACAATGAGCAGTTCTTC. Full variable domain (outside the CDR3, taken from reference TRBV13 and TRBJ2-1): AAGVIQSPRHLIKEKRETATLKCYPIPRHDTVYWYQQGPGQDPQFLISFYEKMQSDKGSIPDRFSAQQFSDYHSELNMSSLELGDSALYFCASSLEANNEQFFGPGTRLTVL.

This clonotype came up a few times. This CDR3 reads CSVGKISTEAFF. In nucleotides, the CDR3 is TGCAGCGTTGGCAAGATAAGCACTGAAGCTTTCTTT. The chain recombines TRBV29-1 with TRBJ1-1; D call uncertain. The germline gives CDR1 SQVTM, CDR2 ANQGSEA. Trimming took off 4 bases at V and 4 bases at J, with 10 bases between the two ends. This CDR3 has 12 residues.

The sample holds a few counts of this clonotype. This sequence joins TRBV4-3 and TRBJ2-1, with D possibly being TRBD2 (5 bases). The CDR3 loop spans 14 amino acids. The ends were cut back, 4 bases at V and 6 bases at J, with 13 bases in the middle. Germline-derived CDR1 and CDR2 are LGHNA and YSLEER. This CDR3 is CASSPRTAGNEQFF. CDR3 coding DNA: TGCGCCAGCAGCCCTAGGACTGCCGGCAATGAGCAGTTCTTC.

This clonotype has only a few counts. The chain has TRBV20-1 and TRBJ2-1; D is unclear. This CDR3 region has 13 residues. V lost 5 bases, J lost 1 base, and 9 bases lay in between. CDR1 and CDR2 from the germline V gene are DFQATT and SNEGSKA (reference sequence). The CDR3 loop is CSAPRSSYNEQFF. The CDR3 DNA follows: TGCAGTGCTCCTAGGAGTTCCTACAATGAGCAGTTCTTC.

The chain combines TRBV6-1 with TRBJ2-1; perhaps TRBD1 as D (5 bases). Germline-derived CDR1 and CDR2 are MNHNS and SASEGT. The V gene lost 7 bases and the J gene lost 8 bases, with 12 bases spanning the gap. The CDR3 sequence is 12 residues long. CDR3 nucleotides: TGTGCCAGCAAGGACATGCCGGATGAGCAGTTCTTC. This sequence encodes CASKDMPDEQFF.

The chain couples TRBV7-2 to TRBJ2-2; tentatively, D is TRBD2 (6 bases). This CDR3 is built from 16 residues. Trimming stripped 4 bases from V and 3 bases from J, with 15 bases between. The germline V gene has CDR1 SGHTA and CDR2 FQGNSA. The CDR3, as DNA: TGTGCCAGCAGCTCCGTTTGGAGGGGACACACCGGGGAGCTGTTTTTT. Translating gives CASSSVWRGHTGELFF.

This chain connects TRBV5-1 to TRBJ2-1, with 9 bases that match TRBD1. Trimming cost V 4 bases and J 6 bases; bases outside gene matches: 14. From germline, CDR1 is SGHRS and CDR2 YFSETQ. The CDR3 totals 17 residues. The CDR3 nucleotides read TGCGCCAGCAGCCGCCCCGCCCCCGGGGACAGGGTCAATGAGCAGTTCTTC. This sequence encodes CASSRPAPGDRVNEQFF.